The source of this T cell receptor beta chain is a study of shared clonotypes between healthy human individuals. The test was conducted at deep level. Data came from immunoSEQ multiplex PCR; TCRdb stores just in-frame clones and leaves some out. The table lists about 2 million clones, just under 95% of them singletons. Study-wide points: What naive subsets generally showed was a larger estimated richness than memory subsets showed.

CDR3 length: 15 amino acids. Trimming removed 1 base at V and 4 bases at J, with 13 bases between. Germline V gene sequence: CDR1 MGHRA, CDR2 YSYEKL. The naive CD8 population came from CD45RO-negative cells selected for CCR7, without terminally differentiated effector memory CD45RA+ cells. A word on this clone: Its cognate antigen is unknown.

The clonotype comes from a man between 18 and 29 years old in good health. The chain combines TRBV4-1 with TRBJ1-2; perhaps TRBD1 as D (5 bases). The sequenced sample was naive CD8+ T cells sorted from blood. The CDR3 region is CASSQVWGEGYGYTF. CDR3 bases: TGCGCCAGCAGCCAAGTCTGGGGGGAGGGCTATGGCTACACCTTC.